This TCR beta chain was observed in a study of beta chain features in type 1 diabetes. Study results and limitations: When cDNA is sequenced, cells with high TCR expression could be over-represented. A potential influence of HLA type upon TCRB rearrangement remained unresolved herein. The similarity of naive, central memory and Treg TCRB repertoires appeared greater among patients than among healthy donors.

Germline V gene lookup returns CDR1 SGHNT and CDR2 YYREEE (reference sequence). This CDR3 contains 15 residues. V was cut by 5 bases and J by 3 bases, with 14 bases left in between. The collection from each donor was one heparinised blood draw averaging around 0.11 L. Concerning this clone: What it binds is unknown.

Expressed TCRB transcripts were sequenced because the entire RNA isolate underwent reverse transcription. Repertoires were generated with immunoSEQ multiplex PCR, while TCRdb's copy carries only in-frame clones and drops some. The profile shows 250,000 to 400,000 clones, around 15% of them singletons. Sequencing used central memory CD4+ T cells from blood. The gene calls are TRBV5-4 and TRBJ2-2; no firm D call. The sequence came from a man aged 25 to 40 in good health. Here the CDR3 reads CASSGNGRYTGELFF. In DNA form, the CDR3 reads TGTGCCAGCAGTGGGAACGGGCGATACACCGGGGAGCTGTTTTTT.